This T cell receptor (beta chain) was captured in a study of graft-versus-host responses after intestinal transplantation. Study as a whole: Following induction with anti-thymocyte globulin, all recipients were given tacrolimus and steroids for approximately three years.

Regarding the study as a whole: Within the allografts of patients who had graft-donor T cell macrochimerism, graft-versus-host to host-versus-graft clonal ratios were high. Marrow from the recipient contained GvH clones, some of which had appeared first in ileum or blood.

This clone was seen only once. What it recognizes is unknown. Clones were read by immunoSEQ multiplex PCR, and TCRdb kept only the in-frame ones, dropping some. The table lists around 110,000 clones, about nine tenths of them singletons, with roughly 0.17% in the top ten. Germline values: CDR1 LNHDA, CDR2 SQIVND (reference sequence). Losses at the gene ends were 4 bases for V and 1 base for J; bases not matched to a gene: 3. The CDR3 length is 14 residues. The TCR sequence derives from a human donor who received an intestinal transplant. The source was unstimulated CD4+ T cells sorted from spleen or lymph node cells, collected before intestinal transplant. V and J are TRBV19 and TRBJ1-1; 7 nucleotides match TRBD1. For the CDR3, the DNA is TGTGCCAGTAGTACGGGACAGTCGAACACTGAAGCTTTCTTT. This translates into CASSTGQSNTEAFF.